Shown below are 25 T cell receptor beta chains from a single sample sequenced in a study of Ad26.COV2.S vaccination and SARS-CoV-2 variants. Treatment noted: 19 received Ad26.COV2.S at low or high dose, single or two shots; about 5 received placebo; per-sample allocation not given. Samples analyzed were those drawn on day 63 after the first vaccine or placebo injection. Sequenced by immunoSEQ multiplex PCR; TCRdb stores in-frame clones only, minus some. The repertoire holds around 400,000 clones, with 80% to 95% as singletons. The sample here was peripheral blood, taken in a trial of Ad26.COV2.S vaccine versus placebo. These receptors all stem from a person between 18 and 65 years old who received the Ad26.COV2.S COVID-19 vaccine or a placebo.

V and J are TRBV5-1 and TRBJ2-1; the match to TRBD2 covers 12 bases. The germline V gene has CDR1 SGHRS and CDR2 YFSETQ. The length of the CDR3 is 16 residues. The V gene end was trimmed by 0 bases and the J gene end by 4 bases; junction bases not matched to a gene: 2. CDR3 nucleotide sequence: TGCGCCAGCAGCTTGGGGACTAGCGGGGAATACAATGAGCAGTTCTTC. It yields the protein CASSLGTSGEYNEQFF. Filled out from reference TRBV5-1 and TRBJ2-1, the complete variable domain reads KAGVTQTPRYLIKTRGQQVTLSCSPISGHRSVSWYQQTPGQGLQFLFEYFSETQRNKGNFPGRFSGRQFSNSRSEMNVSTLELGDSALYLCASSLGTSGEYNEQFFGPGTRLTVL.

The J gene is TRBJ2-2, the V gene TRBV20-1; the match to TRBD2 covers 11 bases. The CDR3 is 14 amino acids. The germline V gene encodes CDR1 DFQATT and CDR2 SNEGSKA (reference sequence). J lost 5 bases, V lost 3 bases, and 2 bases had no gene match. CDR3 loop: CSASIAGGTGELFF. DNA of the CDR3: TGCAGTGCTAGTATAGCGGGAGGGACCGGGGAGCTGTTTTTT.

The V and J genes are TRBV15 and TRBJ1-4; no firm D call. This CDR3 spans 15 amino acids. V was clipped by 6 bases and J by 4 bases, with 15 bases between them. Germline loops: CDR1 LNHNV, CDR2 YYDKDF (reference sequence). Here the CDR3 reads CATRSGRPFNEKLFF. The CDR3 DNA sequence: TGTGCCACCAGATCCGGCAGGCCGTTTAATGAAAAACTGTTTTTT.

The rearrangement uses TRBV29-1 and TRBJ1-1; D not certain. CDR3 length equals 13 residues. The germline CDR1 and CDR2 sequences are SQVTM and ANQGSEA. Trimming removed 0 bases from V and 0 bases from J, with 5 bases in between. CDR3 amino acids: CSVEEIMNTEAFF. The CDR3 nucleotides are TGCAGCGTTGAAGAGATCATGAACACTGAAGCTTTCTTT.

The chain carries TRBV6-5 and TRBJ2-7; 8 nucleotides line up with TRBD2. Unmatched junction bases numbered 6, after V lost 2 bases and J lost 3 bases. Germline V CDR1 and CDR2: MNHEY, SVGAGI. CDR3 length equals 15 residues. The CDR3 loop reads CASSYHETSVYEQYF. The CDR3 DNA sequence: TGTGCCAGCAGTTACCATGAGACTAGCGTCTACGAGCAGTACTTC.

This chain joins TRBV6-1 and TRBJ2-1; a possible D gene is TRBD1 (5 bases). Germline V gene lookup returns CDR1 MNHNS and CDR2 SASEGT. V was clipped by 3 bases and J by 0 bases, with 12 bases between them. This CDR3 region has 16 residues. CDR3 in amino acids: CASSELLTVSYNEQFF. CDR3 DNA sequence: TGTGCCAGCAGTGAGCTTTTGACAGTCTCCTACAATGAGCAGTTCTTC.

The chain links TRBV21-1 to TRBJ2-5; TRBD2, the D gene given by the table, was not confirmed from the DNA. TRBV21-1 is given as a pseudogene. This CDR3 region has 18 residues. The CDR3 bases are TGTGCCAGCAGCAAAGGACTAGCGGGAGGGCCCGGGTTTGAGACCCAGTACTTC. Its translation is CASSKGLAGGPGFETQYF.

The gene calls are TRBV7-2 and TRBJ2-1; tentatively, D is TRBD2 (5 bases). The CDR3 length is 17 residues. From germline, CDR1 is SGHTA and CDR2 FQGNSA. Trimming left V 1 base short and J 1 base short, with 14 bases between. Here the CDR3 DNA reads TGTGCCAGCAGCTTAGGGGCAAGGAGGAGTTCCTACAATGAGCAGTTCTTC. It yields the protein CASSLGARRSSYNEQFF.

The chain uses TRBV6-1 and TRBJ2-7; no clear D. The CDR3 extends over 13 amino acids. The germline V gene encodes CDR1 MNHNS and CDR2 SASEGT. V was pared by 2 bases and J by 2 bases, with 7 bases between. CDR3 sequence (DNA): TGTGCCAGCAGTGAACCCGGAGCCTACGAGCAGTACTTC. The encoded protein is CASSEPGAYEQYF.

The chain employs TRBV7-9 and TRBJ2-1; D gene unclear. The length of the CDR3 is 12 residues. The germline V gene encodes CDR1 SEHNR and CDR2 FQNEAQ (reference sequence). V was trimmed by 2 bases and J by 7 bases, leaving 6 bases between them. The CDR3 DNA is TGTGCCAGCAGCTTATTGAAAAATGAGCAGTTCTTC. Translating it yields CASSLLKNEQFF.

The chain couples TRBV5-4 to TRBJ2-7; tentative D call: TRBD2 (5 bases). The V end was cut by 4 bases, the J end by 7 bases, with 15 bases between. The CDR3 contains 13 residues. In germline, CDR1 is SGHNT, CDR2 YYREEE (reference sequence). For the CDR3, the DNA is TGTGCCAGCAGCGCCCGCGCGAGGGAAGAGCAGTACTTC. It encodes CASSARAREEQYF.

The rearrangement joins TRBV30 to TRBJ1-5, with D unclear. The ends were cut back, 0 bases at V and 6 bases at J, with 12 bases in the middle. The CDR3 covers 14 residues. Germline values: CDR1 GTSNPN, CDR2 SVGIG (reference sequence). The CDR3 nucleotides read TGTGCCTGGAGTGTGACGGAACATGGTCAGCCCCAGCATTTT. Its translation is CAWSVTEHGQPQHF.

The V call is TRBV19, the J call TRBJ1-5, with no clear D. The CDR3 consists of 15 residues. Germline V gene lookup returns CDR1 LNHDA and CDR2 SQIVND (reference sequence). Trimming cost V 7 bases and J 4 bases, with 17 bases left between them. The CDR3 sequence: CASKAGVLRNQPQHF. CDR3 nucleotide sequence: TGTGCCAGTAAGGCAGGAGTACTTCGAAATCAGCCCCAGCATTTT.

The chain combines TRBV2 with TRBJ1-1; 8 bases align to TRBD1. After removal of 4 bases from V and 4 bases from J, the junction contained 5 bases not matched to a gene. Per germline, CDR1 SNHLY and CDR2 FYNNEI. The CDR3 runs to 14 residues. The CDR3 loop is CASSGGQVRTEAFF. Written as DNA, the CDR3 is TGTGCCAGCAGTGGGGGACAGGTTCGCACTGAAGCTTTCTTT.

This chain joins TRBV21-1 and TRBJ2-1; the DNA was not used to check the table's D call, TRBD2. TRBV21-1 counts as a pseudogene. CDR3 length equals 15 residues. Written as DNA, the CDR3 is TGTGCCAGCAGCAAAGTGAGCGGTCCCTACAATGAGCAGTTCTTC. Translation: CASSKVSGPYNEQFF.

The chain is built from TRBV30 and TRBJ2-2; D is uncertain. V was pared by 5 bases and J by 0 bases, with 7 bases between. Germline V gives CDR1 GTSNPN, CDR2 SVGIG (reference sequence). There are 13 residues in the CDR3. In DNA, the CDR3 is TGTGCCTGGGGGGTTTCGAACACCGGGGAGCTGTTTTTT. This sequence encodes CAWGVSNTGELFF.

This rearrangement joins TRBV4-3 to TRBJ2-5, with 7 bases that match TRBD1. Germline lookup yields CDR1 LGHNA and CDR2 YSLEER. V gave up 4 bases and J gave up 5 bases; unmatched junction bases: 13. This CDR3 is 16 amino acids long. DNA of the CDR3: TGCGCCAGCAGCCTGTCTTCAGGACAGGTTGGCGAGACCCAGTACTTC. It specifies CASSLSSGQVGETQYF.

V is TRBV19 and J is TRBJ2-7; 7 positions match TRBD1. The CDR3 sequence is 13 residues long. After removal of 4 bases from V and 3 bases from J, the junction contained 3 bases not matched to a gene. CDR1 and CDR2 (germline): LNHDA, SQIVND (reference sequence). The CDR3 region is CASSTPGGYEQYF. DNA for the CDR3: TGTGCCAGTAGTACCCCAGGGGGCTACGAGCAGTACTTC.

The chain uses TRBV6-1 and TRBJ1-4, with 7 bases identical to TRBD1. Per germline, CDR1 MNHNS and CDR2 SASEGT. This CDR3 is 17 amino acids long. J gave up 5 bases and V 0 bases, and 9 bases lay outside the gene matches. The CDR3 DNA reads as TGTGCCAGCAGTGAAGCGGTCCACAGGGGTGAGAATGAAAAACTGTTTTTT. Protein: CASSEAVHRGENEKLFF.

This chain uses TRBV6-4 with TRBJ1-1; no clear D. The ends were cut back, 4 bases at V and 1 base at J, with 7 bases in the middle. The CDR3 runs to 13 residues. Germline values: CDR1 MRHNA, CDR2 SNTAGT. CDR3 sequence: CASSAYKNTEAFF. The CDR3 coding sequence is TGTGCCAGCAGTGCCTACAAGAACACTGAAGCTTTCTTT.

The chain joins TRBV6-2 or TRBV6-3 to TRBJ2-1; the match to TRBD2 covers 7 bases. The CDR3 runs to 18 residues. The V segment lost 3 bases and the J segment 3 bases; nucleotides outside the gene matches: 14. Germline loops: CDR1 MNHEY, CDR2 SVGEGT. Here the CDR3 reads CASSYVSGAGVFYNEQFF. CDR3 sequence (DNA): TGTGCCAGCAGTTATGTTAGTGGGGCGGGAGTCTTCTACAATGAGCAGTTCTTC.

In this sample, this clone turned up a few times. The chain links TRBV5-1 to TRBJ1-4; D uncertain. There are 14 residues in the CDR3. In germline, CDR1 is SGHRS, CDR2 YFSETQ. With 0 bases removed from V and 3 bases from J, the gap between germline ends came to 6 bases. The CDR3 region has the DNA TGCGCCAGCAGCTTGGCAGGTTCTAATGAAAAACTGTTTTTT. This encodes CASSLAGSNEKLFF.

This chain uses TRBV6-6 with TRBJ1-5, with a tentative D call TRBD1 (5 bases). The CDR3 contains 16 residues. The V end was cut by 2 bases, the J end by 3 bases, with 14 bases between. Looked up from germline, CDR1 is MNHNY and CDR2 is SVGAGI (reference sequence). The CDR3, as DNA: TGTGCCAGCAGTTACGACCGGGGCCAATCCAATCAGCCCCAGCATTTT. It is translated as CASSYDRGQSNQPQHF.

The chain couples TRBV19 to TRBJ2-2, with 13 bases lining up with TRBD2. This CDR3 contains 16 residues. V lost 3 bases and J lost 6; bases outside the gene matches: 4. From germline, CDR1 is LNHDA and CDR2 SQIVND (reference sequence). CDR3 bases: TGTGCCAGTAGTATGACTAGCGGGAGGATGGCCGGGGAGCTGTTTTTT. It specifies CASSMTSGRMAGELFF.

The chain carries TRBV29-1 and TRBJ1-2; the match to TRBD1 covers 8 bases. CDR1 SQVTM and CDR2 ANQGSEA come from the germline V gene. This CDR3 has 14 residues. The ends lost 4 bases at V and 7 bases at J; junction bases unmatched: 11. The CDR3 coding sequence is TGCAGCGTTGCAGGGGGCGAAGGGCGAGGTGGCTACACCTTC. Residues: CSVAGGEGRGGYTF.